This TCR beta chain was obtained from a study of blood T cells in healthy people across ages. Study findings and constraints: Diversity estimated from one million T cells was considered an underestimate. Both higher diversity and more naive CD4+ cells marked long-lived donors when set against aged donors.

As to this clonotype: Its antigen is undetermined.

Germline V gene sequence: CDR1 SGHTA, CDR2 FQGNSA. The CDR3 is 10 amino acids. V was shortened by 8 bases and J by 10 bases, with 12 bases between the two germline ends. Each donor supplied approximately 10 milliliters of peripheral blood. With a J-beta primer mix and a sample-barcoded 5' primer, a second PCR ran about 7 to 12 cycles. One entry per CDR3 protein results from TCRdb running MiXCR on the 5' RACE reads. This table holds about 830,000 distinct CDR3 sequences, about 59% found once. The rearrangement links TRBV7-2 to TRBJ2-7; D gene ambiguous. The material sequenced was blood. The receptor was derived from a man aged 25-40 years in good health. CDR3 region: CASAQEAQYF. In DNA form, the CDR3 reads TGTGCCAGCGCCCAAGAGGCCCAGTACTTC.